These 17 T cell receptor beta chains originate from one sample sequenced in a study of blood T cell repertoires in COVID-19. Using immunoSEQ multiplex PCR, the repertoire was profiled, and TCRdb retains in-frame clones only, with some absent. The data show more than 350,000 clones, with around nine tenths seen just once and about 1.4% held by the top ten. The sequenced material came from PBMCs or T cells enriched from blood (not recorded which). These receptors came from a woman under 30 who had been exposed to COVID-19.

This clone occurred once. J is TRBJ1-5 and V is TRBV19; perhaps TRBD1 as D (5 bases). Germline loops: CDR1 LNHDA, CDR2 SQIVND (reference sequence). The germline V and J ends were trimmed by 8 bases and 2 bases, with 10 bases remaining between them. This CDR3 region has 13 residues. CDR3 nucleotide sequence: TGTGCCAGTCGGACACAGGGCAATCAGCCCCAGCATTTT. It encodes CASRTQGNQPQHF. Complete variable domain (other parts from reference TRBV19 and TRBJ1-5): DGGITQSPKYLFRKEGQNVTLSCEQNLNHDAMYWYRQDPGQGLRLIYYSQIVNDFQKGDIAEGYSVSREKKESFPLTVTSAQKNPTAFYLCASRTQGNQPQHFGDGTRLSIL.

There are a few counts of this clone. The J gene is TRBJ1-4, the V gene TRBV10-3; D might be TRBD1 (6 bases). CDR1 and CDR2 from the germline V gene are ENHRY and SYGVKD. V lost 3 bases to trimming and J lost 4 bases, with 12 bases between them. CDR3 size: 15 residues. The CDR3 is CAISDGGSRNEKLFF. Written as DNA, the CDR3 is TGTGCCATCAGTGATGGGGGCAGCCGTAATGAAAAACTGTTTTTT.

The rearrangement links TRBV7-9 to TRBJ1-3; no firm D call. Between the trimmed V and J ends, which lost 2 bases and 4 bases, there was a span of 12 bases. The CDR3 loop spans 15 amino acids. Germline CDR1 SEHNR, CDR2 FQNEAQ (reference sequence). In DNA, the CDR3 is TGTGCCAGCAGCTTAATGTTCGGGATAGGAAACACCATATATTTT. Translating it yields CASSLMFGIGNTIYF.

The sample holds one count of this clone. The DNA for the CDR3 is TGCAGCGTTGGGGGGCAGACCACTGAAGCTTTCTTT. This gives the protein CSVGGQTTEAFF. This chain links TRBV29-1 with TRBJ1-1; perhaps TRBD1 as D (6 bases). V was cut by 4 bases and J by 4 bases, with 10 bases left in between. Germline V gene data show CDR1 as SQVTM and CDR2 as ANQGSEA. The CDR3 consists of 12 residues.

About this clone: One junction end disagrees with the germline gene, perhaps due to a read error. V gene TRBV6-5 combines with J gene TRBJ1-2, with D possibly TRBD1 on 6 matching bases. Germline-derived CDR1 and CDR2 are MNHEY and SVGAGI. The CDR3 is 14 residues long. CDR3 sequence: CASRMDSINSGYTF. Here the CDR3 DNA reads TGTGCCAGCCGGATGGACAGTATTAACTCTGGCTACACCTTC.

The J gene is TRBJ1-4, the V gene TRBV7-9; 9 nucleotides agree with TRBD1. Germline V CDR1 and CDR2: SEHNR, FQNEAQ (reference sequence). The ends lost 2 bases at V and 7 bases at J; junction bases unmatched: 2. This CDR3 is 14 amino acids long. This CDR3 is CASSLSTGGEKLFF. CDR3 sequence (DNA): TGTGCCAGCAGCTTATCGACAGGGGGTGAAAAACTGTTTTTT.

The chain combines TRBV21-1 with TRBJ2-6; the table's D call of TRBD1 was not tested on the DNA. TRBV21-1 is designated a pseudogene. This CDR3 is 19 amino acids long. The DNA of the CDR3 is TGTGCCAGCAGCGTCCGGACAGGGCGACTGAGCTCTGGGGCCAACGTCCTGACTTTC. Translation: CASSVRTGRLSSGANVLTF.

J is TRBJ2-3 and V is TRBV18; D is perhaps TRBD2 (5 bases). Germline CDR1 reads KGHSH; CDR2 reads LQKENI. Trimming took 4 bases from V and 0 from J, leaving 11 bases between them. This CDR3 spans 15 amino acids. CDR3: CASSRWRASTDTQYF. The CDR3 DNA reads TGTGCCAGCTCACGGTGGCGGGCGAGCACAGATACGCAGTATTTT.

J is TRBJ1-5 and V is TRBV5-5; D call uncertain. Germline lookup yields CDR1 SGHKS and CDR2 YYEKEE (reference sequence). The CDR3 runs 18 residues. The V end was cut by 4 bases, the J end by 2 bases, with 22 bases between. CDR3 in amino acids: CASSRGTVAATGNQPQHF. Written as DNA, the CDR3 is TGTGCCAGCAGCAGAGGAACGGTCGCGGCGACCGGCAATCAGCCCCAGCATTTT.

This sequence joins TRBV4-2 and TRBJ1-5; D is perhaps TRBD1 (5 bases). CDR1 LGHNA and CDR2 YNFKEQ come from the germline V gene. V shed 0 bases and J shed 1 base, with 13 bases lying between them. CDR3 length equals 17 residues. CDR3 sequence reads: CASSQEEISGSNQPQHF. The CDR3 DNA is TGTGCCAGCAGCCAAGAAGAGATCTCAGGGAGCAATCAGCCCCAGCATTTT.

V and J are TRBV24-1 and TRBJ2-7, with 9 bases aligning to TRBD2. The CDR3 has 13 residues. The germline V gene encodes CDR1 KGHDR and CDR2 SFDVKD. V was clipped by 9 bases and J by 3 bases; unmatched bases: 5. The CDR3 here is CATARAGGYEQYF. The DNA of the CDR3 is TGTGCCACCGCCCGAGCGGGAGGCTACGAGCAGTACTTC.

V is TRBV4-2 and J is TRBJ2-6; tentative D call: TRBD1 (6 bases). Germline CDR1 and CDR2: LGHNA and YNFKEQ. CDR3 size: 17 residues. V was trimmed by 0 bases and J by 2 bases, leaving 11 bases between them. The DNA for the CDR3 is TGTGCCAGCAGCCAAGATCCTCAGGGGACTGGGGCCAACGTCCTGACTTTC. Translation gives CASSQDPQGTGANVLTF.

The chain recombines TRBV7-2 with TRBJ1-4, with D maybe TRBD1 (6 bases). Trimming left V 2 bases short and J 8 bases short, with 27 bases between. CDR1 and CDR2 (germline): SGHTA, FQGNSA. This CDR3 comprises 19 residues. The CDR3 reads CASSLTPVLMTGGREKLFF. CDR3 sequence (DNA): TGTGCCAGCAGCTTAACCCCCGTTTTGATGACGGGGGGGCGGGAAAAACTGTTTTTT.

Concerning this clone: Other nucleotide sequences in the sample specify the same CDR3. The gene calls are TRBV27 and TRBJ1-5; 9 bases fit TRBD1. Trimming removed 5 bases from V and 4 bases from J; junction bases left unmatched: 3. CDR1 is MNHEY, CDR2 SMNVEV, per germline (reference sequence). The CDR3 contains 14 residues. The CDR3 DNA reads TGTGCCAGCAGTCCGGACAGGGGAAATCAGCCCCAGCATTTT. It encodes CASSPDRGNQPQHF.

The V gene is TRBV19, the J gene TRBJ1-5, with D tentatively TRBD1 (5 bases). CDR1 is LNHDA, CDR2 SQIVND, per germline (reference sequence). CDR3 size: 16 residues. V lost 4 bases and J 3 bases, leaving 16 bases between the germline ends. The CDR3 nucleotides are TGTGCCAGTAGTACTATTTGGCTAGGGGACAATCAGCCCCAGCATTTT. Its translation: CASSTIWLGDNQPQHF.

The chain couples TRBV6-5 to TRBJ2-1, with 9 bases identical to TRBD2. Germline V gene lookup returns CDR1 MNHEY and CDR2 SVGAGI. J gave up 8 bases and V 4 bases, and 6 bases lay outside the gene matches. The CDR3 runs 14 residues. CDR3 nucleotides: TGTGCCAGCAGTTGGAGCGGGAGGATCGATGAGCAGTTCTTC. Amino acids: CASSWSGRIDEQFF.

This clone appeared once. The rearrangement joins TRBV5-7 to TRBJ2-3, with D uncertain. TRBV5-7 is filed as an ORF, its function uncertain. V lost 2 bases, J lost 6 bases, and 19 bases lay in between. The CDR3 sequence is 16 residues long. CDR3: CASSFRSQSVKDTQYF. The CDR3 DNA reads as TGTGCCAGCAGCTTCCGTTCGCAATCGGTCAAGGATACGCAGTATTTT.